This T cell receptor beta chain was captured in a study of cytomegalovirus exposure and HLA in healthy donors (dated by TCRdb to 2016 to 2017). About the full investigation: An earlier analysis of some 620 of the donors reported 276 Gb of sequence data and around 110 million unique TCR beta sequences obtained from about 180 million T cells. An early release that covered several hundred HLA-typed donors contained about 300 gigabases of sequencing data and around 80 million unique TCR sequences. Among the roughly 410 genotyped donors, approximately 77% belonged to the genetic ancestry cluster associated with self-reported Caucasian donors. The study aimed to test whether signatures of past pathogen exposure could be identified by cataloging public T cell receptors. Using immunosequencing, the study profiled T cell repertoires from 666 subjects and related those repertoires to cytomegalovirus serostatus. A separate validation cohort of roughly 130 different subjects was used in addition to the approximately 700-subject first cohort. To predict cytomegalovirus infection status, the study brought together high-throughput TCR immunosequencing, statistical association of individual TCRs with disease status, and machine learning. A later analysis re-analyzed previously published TCR beta repertoires from roughly 630 donors and added high-resolution HLA genotyping to study TCR occurrence patterns. The later analysis used no new phenotypic data to find candidate immune exposures, relying instead on TCR beta sequences and their occurrence across donors. An earlier analysis of roughly 600 of the donors used high-throughput TCR beta sequencing to judge whether each TCR beta V gene segment behaved as functional or pseudogenic. Donor age, sex, ethnicity and CMV serostatus were compiled alongside the repertoire data. A later genetic analysis used genome-wide SNP genotypes for about three fifths of the 666 donors, treating that subset as a discovery cohort. Every repertoire in the discovery cohort had been generated on one and the same sequencing platform. Class I and class II HLA loci were covered by the typing at four-digit resolution. The number of donors typed differed by locus, with roughly 629-640 for A, B, C, DRB1 and DQB1, over 500 for DQA1, 600 to 610 for DPA1, and approximately 470 for DPB1. Four to six DR-DQ haplotypes were handled as single units for association and clustering because linkage in the cohort was strong. Across some 400 genotyped donors of the cohort, an average of about 220,000 unique TCR beta nucleotide sequences per donor were sequenced, and around 19% of those sequences were non-productive.

The library was obtained by the immunoSEQ multiplex PCR assay. For the multiplex PCR, a mixture combining 60 forward primers for TCR Vbeta segments and 13 reverse primers for TCR Jbeta segments was used. The CDR3 region of rearranged TCR beta genes was amplified from genomic DNA by a multiplex PCR assay. The amplified TCR beta libraries were sequenced on the Illumina HiSeq System as 87-base-pair reads. In the source study's methods: A later analysis tallied around 82 million unique TCR beta chains across the approximately 670 repertoires, and approximately 12 million of those chains were shared by two or more donors. Raw reads were error-corrected and collapsed into unique sequences by a nearest-neighbor algorithm in which closely related sequences were merged to remove PCR and sequencing errors. Alignment of CDR3 sequences to IMGT reference sequences was used to assign V, D and J gene segments. Each retained sequence needed at least a six-nucleotide match to both a V gene segment and a J gene segment. Rearrangements were classified as productive when the CDR3 lacked stop codons and remained in frame with V and J, and all other rearrangements were classified as non-productive. CDR3 was defined by IMGT convention, running from the second conserved V-encoded cysteine to the conserved J-encoded phenylalanine. In an earlier analysis of 587 of the donors, sequences lacking an unambiguous match to a single V gene segment were excluded. An earlier analysis of some 500 of the donors classified V segments as functional when productive rearrangements were above 56.7% and as segregating when the standard deviation between donors was above 5%. To diagnose cytomegalovirus status from the catalog of TCR beta chain sequences, a statistical classification framework was built. In a later analysis, TCR nucleotide sequences were compared against IMGT/GENE-DB human TR gene sequences so that V and J genes could be assigned. In a later analysis, CDR3 sequences and most-parsimonious VDJ recombination scenarios were assigned using the TCRdist pipeline. A later analysis defined each TCR beta chain by its CDR3 amino acid sequence plus V-gene family, and excluded reads lacking a unique V-gene family. A later analysis removed nearly 600 highly shared, low-generation-probability nucleotide sequences to deal with suspected cross-contamination and a sequencing artifact. In a later analysis, a clonal expansion index was calculated for each public chain from normalized within-repertoire ranks of inferred template counts. A later analysis computed generation probabilities with a VDJ recombination model fitted to out-of-frame rearrangements, and checked the results against IGoR. In a later analysis, hypergeometric tests were used to score TCR-TCR, TCR-HLA and TCR-CMV co-occurrence, with a repertoire-size bias correction applied to TCR pairs. In a later analysis, false discovery rates were estimated by permuting HLA or CMV assignments 20 times. In a later analysis, co-occurring TCRs were grouped using DBSCAN, and TCRdist sequence similarity was added for clustering within HLA-allele-positive subsets. Repertoires with fewer than 30,000 or more than 120,000 public chains were left out of co-occurrence clustering, as were about five repertoires with anomalous nucleotide sharing. This is the immuneACCESS table as TCRdb keeps it, with only in-frame sequences that have V and J called. A part of the clones is gone; compared with another copy, unresolved V genes explain less than half, and the rest is unexplained. V and J calls and clone size follow that table, whereas D and trimming were derived from the DNA. The table for this sample lists about 130,000 clones; under 10% of them were counted only once. The ten largest clonotypes hold roughly 6.4% of the sample.

This clone has just a few counts. Its target antigen remains unknown. Per-base quality was not reported, and no clone a single base away is much larger than it. V and J are truncated by 4 bases and 4 bases respectively, leaving an intervening sequence of 10 bases. From the cysteine through the phenylalanine, the CDR3 covers 13 amino acids. Kept here is only the CDR3 DNA, which spans 39 bases and is read in frame from base 1. Taken from the germline V gene, the CDR1 and CDR2 loops are MDHEN and SYDVKM. General conclusions and limits of the study: A cluster of highly shared sequence variants was judged likely to be a technical artifact of the sequencing pipeline. Some IMGT-functional V segments, including TRBV6-2 and TRBV6-3, could not be distinguished by the 87-base-pair reads and were therefore excluded. According to a later analysis, most CMV-associated TCR beta chains appeared to be HLA-restricted, and the HLA associations seemed to be driven largely by CMV exposure. Over 15 rarely observed V segments, including chromosome 9 orphons, were excluded from the earlier analysis of a few hundred of the donors because counts were too low. A later analysis found that HLA-associated TCR beta chains were more clonally expanded and had lower generation probabilities than equally common non-associated chains. Linkage disequilibrium might explain the correlated functional status among segregating V segments, but an unknown experimental factor could not be excluded. A further reported finding was that TCR beta sequences accurately predicted the HLA-A and HLA-B alleles for most subjects in the first cohort. In vitro tests confirmed that a few of the cytomegalovirus-associated TCR beta chains recognize cytomegalovirus antigens. A later genetic analysis associated a missense DCLRE1C variant with V-gene and J-gene trimming of TCR beta chains, and an independent cohort replicated the association. The study listed around 160 TCR beta chains as associated with cytomegalovirus. At a false discovery rate of 0.05, a later analysis linked 16,951 TCR beta sequences to specific HLA alleles. Broadly in line with IMGT annotations, most TCR beta V segments showed up in productive rearrangements about 87% or about 30% of the time in an earlier analysis of several hundred of the donors. Several of the top co-occurrence clusters appeared to be linked to parvovirus B19, influenza, CMV and Epstein-Barr virus, according to a later analysis. According to the authors, the approach could potentially be generalized to other disease states and immunological phenotypes. Cytomegalovirus status was reported to be diagnosed by the classifier with high specificity and sensitivity in both the original and validation cohorts. In a later analysis, TCR association rates were found to vary across HLA loci, with the most associated TCRs seen for DRB1 alleles and the fewest for HLA-C alleles. For the cohort, immune exposure information was limited to CMV serostatus. The presence/absence analyses assumed that sequencing depth was roughly uniform across donors, and that assumption may not be true. Strong co-occurrence of HLA alleles, especially DR and DQ, made assigning TCR associations to individual alleles difficult. Because HLA typing was unavailable for some donors at each locus, only the typed subset was used in association tests. This cohort had only TCR beta chains sequenced, and the lack of alpha or paired-chain data limited which features could be detected. Most TCR sequences were observed very rarely across donors, whereas some public TCRs were present in many individuals. According to a later genetic analysis, donors in an Asian-associated ancestry cluster had fewer N-insertions in productive TCRs than the approximately 710-donor mean.

In total, fewer than 750 healthy bone marrow donors made up the cohort. All cohort members were sampled while nominally healthy, although unrecorded immune exposures were likely present. The donor tested CMV seropositive and was one of the 289 seropositive cohort members. Each donor provided a peripheral blood sample, and peripheral blood mononuclear cells were used for TCR beta sequencing. The Qiagen DNeasy Blood Extraction Kit was used to extract genomic DNA from the blood cell samples. The sequence links TRBV28 to TRBJ2-5, and perhaps TRBD1 as D gene, on 6 matching bases. Sequenced material: PBMCs. The clonotype was recovered from a woman in her thirties or forties in good health and CMV-seropositive. The DNA is TGTGCCAGCAGTTGGACAGCCTCAGAGACCCAGTACTTC. Its amino acids are CASSWTASETQYF.